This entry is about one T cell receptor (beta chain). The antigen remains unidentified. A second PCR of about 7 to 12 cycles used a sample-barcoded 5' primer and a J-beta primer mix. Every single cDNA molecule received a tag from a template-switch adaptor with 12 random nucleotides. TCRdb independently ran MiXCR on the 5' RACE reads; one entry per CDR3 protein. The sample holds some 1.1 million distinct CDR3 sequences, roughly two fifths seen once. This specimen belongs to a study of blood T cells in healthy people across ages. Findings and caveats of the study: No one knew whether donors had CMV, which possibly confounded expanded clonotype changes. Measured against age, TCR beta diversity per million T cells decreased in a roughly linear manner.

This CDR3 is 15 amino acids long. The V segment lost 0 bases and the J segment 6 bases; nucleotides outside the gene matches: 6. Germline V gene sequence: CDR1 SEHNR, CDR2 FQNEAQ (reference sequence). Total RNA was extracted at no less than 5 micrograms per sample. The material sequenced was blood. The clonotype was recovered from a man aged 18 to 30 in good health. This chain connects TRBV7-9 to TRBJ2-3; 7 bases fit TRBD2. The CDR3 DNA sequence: TGTGCCAGCAGCTTAGCTCGCGGGGGTCGGGATACGCAGTATTTT. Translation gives CASSLARGGRDTQYF.